This T cell receptor (beta chain) was observed in a study of blood T cell repertoires in COVID-19. The method was immunoSEQ multiplex PCR; TCRdb's version includes in-frame clones alone and lacks a portion of them. The data show over 70,000 clones, more than 75% seen once. V gave up 5 bases and J gave up 0 bases, with 13 bases separating them. Germline CDR1 is MNHEY and CDR2 is SMNVEV (reference sequence). The CDR3 runs to 15 residues. Sequencing was done on a sample of peripheral blood. This TCR derives from a human donor in a cohort sampled during active COVID-19. The V and J genes are TRBV27 and TRBJ1-1; D is perhaps TRBD1 (5 bases). In nucleotides, the CDR3 is TGTGCCAGCAGTAGACAGACATCTATGAACACTGAAGCTTTCTTT. Translation: CASSRQTSMNTEAFF.